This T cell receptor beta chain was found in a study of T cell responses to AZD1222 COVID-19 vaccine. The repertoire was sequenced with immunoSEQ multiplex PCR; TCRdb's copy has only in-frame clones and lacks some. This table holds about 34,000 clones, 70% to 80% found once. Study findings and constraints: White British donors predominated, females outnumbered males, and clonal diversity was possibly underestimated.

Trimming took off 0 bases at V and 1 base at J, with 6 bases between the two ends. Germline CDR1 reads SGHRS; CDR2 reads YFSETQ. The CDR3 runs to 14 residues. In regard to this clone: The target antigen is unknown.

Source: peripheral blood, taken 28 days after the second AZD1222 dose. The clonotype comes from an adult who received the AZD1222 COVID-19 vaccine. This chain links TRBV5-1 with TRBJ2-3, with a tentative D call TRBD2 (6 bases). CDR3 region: CASSLGGGTDTQYF. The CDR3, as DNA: TGCGCCAGCAGCTTGGGCGGGGGCACAGATACGCAGTATTTT.